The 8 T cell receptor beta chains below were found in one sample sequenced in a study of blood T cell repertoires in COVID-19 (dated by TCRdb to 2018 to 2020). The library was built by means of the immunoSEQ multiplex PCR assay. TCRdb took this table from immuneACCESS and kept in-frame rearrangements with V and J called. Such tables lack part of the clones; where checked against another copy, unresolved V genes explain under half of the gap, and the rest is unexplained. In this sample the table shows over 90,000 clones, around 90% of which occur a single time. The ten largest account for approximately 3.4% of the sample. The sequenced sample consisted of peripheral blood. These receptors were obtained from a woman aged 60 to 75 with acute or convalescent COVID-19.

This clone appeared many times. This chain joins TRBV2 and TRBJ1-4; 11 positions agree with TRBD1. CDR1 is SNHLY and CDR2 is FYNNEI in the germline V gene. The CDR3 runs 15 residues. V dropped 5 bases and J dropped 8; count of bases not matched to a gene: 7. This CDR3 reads CASSLGTGGSEKLFF. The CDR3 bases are TGTGCCAGCAGTTTGGGGACAGGGGGAAGCGAAAAACTGTTTTTT.

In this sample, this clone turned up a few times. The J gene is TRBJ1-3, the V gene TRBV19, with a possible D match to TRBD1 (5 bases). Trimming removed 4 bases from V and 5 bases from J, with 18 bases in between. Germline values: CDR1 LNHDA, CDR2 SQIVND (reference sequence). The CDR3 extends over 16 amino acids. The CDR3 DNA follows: TGTGCCAGTAGTACATCCGGCTCGGGGGGAAGAAACACCATATATTTT. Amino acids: CASSTSGSGGRNTIYF.

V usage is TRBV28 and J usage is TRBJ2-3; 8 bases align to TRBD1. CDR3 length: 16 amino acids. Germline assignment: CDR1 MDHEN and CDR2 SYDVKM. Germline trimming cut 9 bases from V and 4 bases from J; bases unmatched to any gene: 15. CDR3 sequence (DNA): TGTGCCAGTCTCTTTCAGGGGGCCCGGCTATCAGATACGCAGTATTTT. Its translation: CASLFQGARLSDTQYF.

CDR3 loop: CSVTGLTGTEAFF. In DNA form, the CDR3 reads TGCAGCGTTACAGGGTTAACGGGCACTGAAGCTTTCTTT. The gene calls are TRBV29-1 and TRBJ1-1; D is perhaps TRBD1 (6 bases). The CDR3 is 13 amino acids. Germline values: CDR1 SQVTM, CDR2 ANQGSEA. Trimming cost V 5 bases and J 4 bases, with 14 bases left between them.

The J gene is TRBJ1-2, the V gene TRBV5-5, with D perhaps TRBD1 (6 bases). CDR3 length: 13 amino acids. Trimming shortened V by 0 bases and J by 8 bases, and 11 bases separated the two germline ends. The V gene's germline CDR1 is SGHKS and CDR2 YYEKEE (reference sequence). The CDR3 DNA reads TGTGCCAGCAGCTTGGCCGCAGGGGAAGGCTACACCTTC. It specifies CASSLAAGEGYTF.

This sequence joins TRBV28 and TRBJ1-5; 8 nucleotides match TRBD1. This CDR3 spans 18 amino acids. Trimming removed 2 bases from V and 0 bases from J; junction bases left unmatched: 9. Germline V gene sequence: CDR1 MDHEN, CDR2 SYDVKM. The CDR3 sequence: CASSLLIGQGDSNQPQHF. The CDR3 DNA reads TGTGCCAGCAGTTTACTCATCGGACAGGGAGATAGCAATCAGCCCCAGCATTTT.

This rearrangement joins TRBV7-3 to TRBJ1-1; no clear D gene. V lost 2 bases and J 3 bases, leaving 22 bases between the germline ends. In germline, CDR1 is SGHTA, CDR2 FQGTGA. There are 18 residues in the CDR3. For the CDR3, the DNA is TGTGCCAGCAGCTTACAACCTCGACAAGACCCCATCCACACTGAAGCTTTCTTT. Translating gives CASSLQPRQDPIHTEAFF. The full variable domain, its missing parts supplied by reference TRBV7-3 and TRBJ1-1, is GAGVSQTPSNKVTEKGKYVELRCDPISGHTALYWYRQSLGQGPEFLIYFQGTGAADDSGLPNDRFFAVRPEGSVSTLKIQRTERGDSAVYLCASSLQPRQDPIHTEAFFGQGTRLTVV.

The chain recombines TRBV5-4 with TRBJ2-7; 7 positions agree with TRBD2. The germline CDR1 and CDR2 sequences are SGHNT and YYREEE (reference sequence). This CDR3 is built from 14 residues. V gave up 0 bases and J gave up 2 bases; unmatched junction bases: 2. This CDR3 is CASSLDSGPYEQYF. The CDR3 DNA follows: TGTGCCAGCAGCTTGGATAGCGGGCCCTACGAGCAGTACTTC. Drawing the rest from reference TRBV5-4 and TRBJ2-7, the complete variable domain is ETGVTQSPTHLIKTRGQQVTLRCSSQSGHNTVSWYQQALGQGPQFIFQYYREEENGRGNFPPRFSGLQFPNYSSELNVNALELDDSALYLCASSLDSGPYEQYFGPGTRLTVT.